These 3 T cell receptor beta chains originate from one sample sequenced in a study of tumor and adjacent non-tumor tissue in lung cancer. Three rounds of nested PCR, following a modified ARM-PCR protocol, produced the TCRbeta library. TCRdb itself ran the multiplex PCR reads through MiXCR, one entry per CDR3 protein. This sample has 60,000 or so distinct CDR3 sequences; more than 55% occur once, and the top ten carry less than 40%. This sample's RNA came from whole unsorted tissue. Distant lung tissue was collected more than 3 cm away from the tumor edge. Sequencing was done on a sample of distant non-tumor lung tissue. These receptors came from a man between 65 and 85 years old with non-small cell lung cancer.

Points on this clonotype: A read error may be the cause here, since a much bigger clone is one base away. CDR3 sequence reads: CASSDRDEQLF. The CDR3 nucleotides are TGTGCCAGCAGCGACAGGGACGAGCAGCTCTTC. This chain links TRBV6-1 with TRBJ2-1, with 7 bases that match TRBD1. In germline, CDR1 is MNHNS, CDR2 SASEGT. The CDR3 length is 11 residues.

V is TRBV15 and J is TRBJ2-7; D possibly corresponds to TRBD1 (6 bases). Germline CDR1 reads LNHNV; CDR2 reads YYDKDF (reference sequence). This CDR3 comprises 13 residues. V dropped 3 bases and J dropped 5 bases, with 11 bases sitting between them. As DNA, the CDR3 is TGTGCCACCAGCAGCCAACCAGGGGACGAGCAGTACTTC. Translation gives CATSSQPGDEQYF.

This clonotype has a count of ten or more. V usage is TRBV29-1 and J usage is TRBJ2-3, with a possible D match to TRBD2 (5 bases). The CDR3 consists of 14 residues. V gave up 7 bases and J gave up 0 bases, with 14 bases separating them. Per the germline V gene, CDR1 is SQVTM and CDR2 is ANQGSEA. CDR3 nucleotide sequence: TGCAGCGCACTGACTATATCTAGCACAGATACGCAGTATTTT. Protein product: CSALTISSTDTQYF.